This T cell receptor (beta chain) was captured in a study of cytomegalovirus exposure and HLA in healthy donors. Study-wide points: TCR beta sequences reportedly predicted the HLA-A and HLA-B alleles of most subjects accurately. Versus the roughly 690-donor mean, an Asian-associated ancestry cluster reportedly showed fewer N-insertions in a later analysis.

Primers: 60 Vbeta forward and 13 Jbeta reverse. Data came from immunoSEQ multiplex PCR; TCRdb stores just in-frame clones and leaves some out. The table lists approximately 190,000 clones, about four fifths of them singletons. CDR3 length: 13 residues. The V and J ends lost 4 bases and 8 bases respectively, with 14 bases between them. Germline CDR1 SEHNR, CDR2 FQNEAQ (reference sequence). Details on this clone: Its cognate antigen is unknown.

This receptor was taken from a woman aged 45-65 years in good health and CMV-seropositive. J is TRBJ1-1 and V is TRBV7-9; a possible D gene is TRBD1 (5 bases). Sequencing was done on a sample of PBMCs. CDR3: CASSSTAGLEAFF. DNA of the CDR3: TGTGCCAGCAGCTCGACGGCAGGGCTCGAAGCTTTCTTT.